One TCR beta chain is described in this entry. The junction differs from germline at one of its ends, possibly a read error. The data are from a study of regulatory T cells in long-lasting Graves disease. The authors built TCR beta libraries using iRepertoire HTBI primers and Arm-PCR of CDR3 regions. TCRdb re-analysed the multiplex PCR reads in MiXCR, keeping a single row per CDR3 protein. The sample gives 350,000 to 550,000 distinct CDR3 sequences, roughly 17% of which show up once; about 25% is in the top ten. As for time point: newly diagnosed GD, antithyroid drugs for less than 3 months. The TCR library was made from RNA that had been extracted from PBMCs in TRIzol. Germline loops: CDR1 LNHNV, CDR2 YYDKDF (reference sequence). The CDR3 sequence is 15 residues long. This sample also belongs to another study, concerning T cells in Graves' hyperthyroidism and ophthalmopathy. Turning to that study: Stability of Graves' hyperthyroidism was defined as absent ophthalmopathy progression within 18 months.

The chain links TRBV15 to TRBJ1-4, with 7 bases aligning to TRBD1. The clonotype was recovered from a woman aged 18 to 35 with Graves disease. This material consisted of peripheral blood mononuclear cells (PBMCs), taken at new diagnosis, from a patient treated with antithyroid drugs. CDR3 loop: CVTSRERQGPEKLFF. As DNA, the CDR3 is TGTGTCACCAGCAGAGAAAGACAGGGCCCTGAAAAACTGTTTTTT.